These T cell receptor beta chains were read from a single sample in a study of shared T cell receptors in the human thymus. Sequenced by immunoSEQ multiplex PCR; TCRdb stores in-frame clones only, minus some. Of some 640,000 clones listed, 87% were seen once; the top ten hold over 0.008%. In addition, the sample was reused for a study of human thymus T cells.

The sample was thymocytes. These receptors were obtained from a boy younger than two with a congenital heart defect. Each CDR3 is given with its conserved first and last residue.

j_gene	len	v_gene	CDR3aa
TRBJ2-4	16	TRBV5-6	CASSRGTILAKNIQYF
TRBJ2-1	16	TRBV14	CASSQQSRGGRAQRFF
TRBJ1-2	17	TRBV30	CAWSPPPDRRADYGYTF
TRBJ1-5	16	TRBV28	CASSSRDRRANQPQHF
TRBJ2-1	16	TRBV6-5	CASSYLKKSSYNEQFF
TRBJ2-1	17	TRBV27	CASSSLSWGEGYNEQFF
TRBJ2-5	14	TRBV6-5	CASTSIGGDGTQYF
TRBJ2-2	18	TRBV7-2	CASSFRLAGDNHTGELFF
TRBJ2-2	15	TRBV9	CATSRRGDYTGELFF
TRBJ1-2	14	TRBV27	CASRNWGGLGGYTF
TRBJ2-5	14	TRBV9	CASSVGLVPETQYF
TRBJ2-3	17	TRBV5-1	CASSLEKNREGPDTQYF
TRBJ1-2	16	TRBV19	CASRHTGIGPIYGYTF
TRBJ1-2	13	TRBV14	CASSPRTVGGYTF
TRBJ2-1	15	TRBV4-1	CASSQGTTSYNEQFF
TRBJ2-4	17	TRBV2	CASKGQGIRLAKNIQYF
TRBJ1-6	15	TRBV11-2	CASSLAPRGNSPLHF
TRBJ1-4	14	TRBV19	CASSIGTANEKLFF
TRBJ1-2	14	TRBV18	CASSSDRSSYGYTF
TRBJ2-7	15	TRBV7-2	CASSSPLAGSYEQYF
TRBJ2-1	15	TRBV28	CASSHPIRGKNEQFF
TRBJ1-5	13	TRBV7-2	CASSFNSNQPQHF
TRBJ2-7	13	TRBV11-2	CASSLAVSDEQYF
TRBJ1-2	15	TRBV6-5	CASRQPTGGEYGYTF
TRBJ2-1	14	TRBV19	CASRVGSGGNEQFF
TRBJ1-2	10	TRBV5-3	CARGQVGYTF
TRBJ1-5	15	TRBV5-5	CASSFGNPSNQPQHF
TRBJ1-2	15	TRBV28	CASRPGQGALYGYTF
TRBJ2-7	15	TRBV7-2	CASSLRDRVSYEQYF